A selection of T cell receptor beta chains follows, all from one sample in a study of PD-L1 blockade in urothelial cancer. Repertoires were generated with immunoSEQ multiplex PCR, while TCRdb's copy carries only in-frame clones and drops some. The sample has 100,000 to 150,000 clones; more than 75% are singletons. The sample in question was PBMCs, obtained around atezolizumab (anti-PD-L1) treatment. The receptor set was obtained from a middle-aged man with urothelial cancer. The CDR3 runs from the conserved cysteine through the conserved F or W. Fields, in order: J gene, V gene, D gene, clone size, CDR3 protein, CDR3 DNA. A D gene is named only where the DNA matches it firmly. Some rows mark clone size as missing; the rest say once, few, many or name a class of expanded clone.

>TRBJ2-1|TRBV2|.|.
CASSEGGGKRYNEQFF
TGTGCCAGCAGTGAAGGTGGCGGGAAACGATACAATGAGCAGTTCTTC
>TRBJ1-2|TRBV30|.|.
CAWSPGTLYGYTF
TGTGCCTGGAGCCCCGGGACACTCTATGGCTACACCTTC
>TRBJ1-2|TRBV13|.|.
CASPHRGKEGYTF
TGTGCCAGCCCCCATCGGGGAAAGGAGGGCTACACCTTC
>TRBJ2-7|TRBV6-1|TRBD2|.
CASEKREGGEQYF
TGTGCCAGCGAAAAGCGGGAAGGTGGCGAGCAGTACTTC
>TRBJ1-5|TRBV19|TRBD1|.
CASTLGQVAQPQHF
TGTGCCAGTACCCTCGGACAGGTCGCTCAGCCCCAGCATTTT
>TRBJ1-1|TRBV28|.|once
CASSLSRGLNTEAFF
TGTGCCAGCAGTTTATCGAGGGGGTTGAACACTGAAGCTTTCTTT
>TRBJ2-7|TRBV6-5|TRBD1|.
CASRRGTGGNEQYF
TGTGCCAGCAGGCGCGGGACAGGGGGAAACGAGCAGTACTTC
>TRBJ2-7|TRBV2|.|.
CASSDVHYEQYF
TGTGCCAGCAGTGATGTTCACTACGAGCAGTACTTC
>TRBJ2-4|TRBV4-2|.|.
CASSQDADPLRDIQYF
TGTGCCAGCAGCCAAGACGCAGACCCACTCAGGGACATTCAGTACTTC
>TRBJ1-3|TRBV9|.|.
CASSTSLDTPVGNTIYF
TGTGCCAGCAGCACCTCCTTGGACACCCCAGTGGGAAACACCATATATTTT
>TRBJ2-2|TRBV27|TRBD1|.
CASSRTGSGELFF
TGTGCCAGCAGCCGGACAGGGTCCGGGGAGCTGTTTTTT
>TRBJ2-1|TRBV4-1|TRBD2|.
CASSQHPSGSGTIEQFF
TGCGCCAGCAGCCAACACCCTAGCGGGAGCGGGACCATTGAGCAGTTCTTC
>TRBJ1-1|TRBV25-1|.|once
CASRRGHKLNTEAFF
TGTGCCAGCAGAAGGGGACACAAACTGAACACTGAAGCTTTCTTT
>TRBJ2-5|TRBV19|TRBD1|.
CASSLLGQGAETQYF
TGTGCCAGTAGTCTATTAGGACAGGGCGCGGAGACCCAGTACTTC
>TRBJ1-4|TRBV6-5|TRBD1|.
CASSPRGLEPLFF
TGTGCCAGCAGCCCGAGGGGGCTCGAGCCACTGTTTTTT
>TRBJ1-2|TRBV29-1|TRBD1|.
CSVPGTAESYGYTF
TGCAGCGTTCCCGGGACAGCCGAATCCTATGGCTACACCTTC
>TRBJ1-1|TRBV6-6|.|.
CASSYPGVGEAFF
TGTGCCAGCAGTTATCCGGGGGTCGGTGAAGCTTTCTTT
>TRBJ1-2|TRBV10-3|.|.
CAISADSLYGYTF
TGTGCCATCAGCGCGGACAGCCTCTATGGCTACACCTTC
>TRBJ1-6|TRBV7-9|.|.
CASSGGTGTTASPLHF
TGTGCCAGCAGCGGAGGAACCGGGACAACGGCTTCACCCCTCCACTTT
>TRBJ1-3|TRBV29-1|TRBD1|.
CSVRRVGQGGNTIYF
TGCAGCGTGAGGAGAGTGGGACAGGGGGGAAACACCATATATTTT
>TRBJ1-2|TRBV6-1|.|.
CASSEQGPYGYTF
TGTGCCAGCAGTGAACAGGGTCCCTATGGCTACACCTTC
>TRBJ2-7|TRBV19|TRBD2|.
CASSIGLAEAYEQYF
TGTGCCAGTAGTATCGGGCTAGCGGAAGCCTACGAGCAGTACTTC
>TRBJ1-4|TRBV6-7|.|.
CASSYSGGWEEKLFF
TGTGCCAGCAGTTACTCGGGGGGTTGGGAGGAAAAACTGTTTTTT
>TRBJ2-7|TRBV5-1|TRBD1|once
CASSLGGPTGGLEQYF
TGCGCCAGCAGCTTGGGAGGCCCTACAGGGGGGCTCGAGCAGTACTTC
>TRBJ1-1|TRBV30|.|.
CAWSTSGLAFF
TGTGCCTGGAGTACTTCAGGACTAGCTTTCTTT
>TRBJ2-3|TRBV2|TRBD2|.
CASSPGGTSGFSSTDTQYF
TGTGCCAGCAGTCCGGGAGGGACTAGCGGGTTTTCTAGCACAGATACGCAGTATTTT
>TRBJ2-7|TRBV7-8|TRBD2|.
CASSLRTSGSYEQYF
TGTGCCAGCAGCCTCAGGACTAGCGGGAGTTACGAGCAGTACTTC
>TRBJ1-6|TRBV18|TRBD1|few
CASSDQGGMNSPLHF
TGTGCCAGCTCAGACCAGGGGGGTATGAATTCACCCCTCCACTTT
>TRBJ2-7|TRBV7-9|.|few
CASSRGSYEQYF
TGTGCCAGCAGCCGGGGTTCCTACGAGCAGTACTTC
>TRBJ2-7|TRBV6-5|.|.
CASSYTSYEQYF
TGTGCCAGCAGTTACACTTCCTACGAGCAGTACTTC
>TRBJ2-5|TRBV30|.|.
CAWSLPGPGGTQYF
TGTGCCTGGAGCCTCCCCGGACCCGGGGGGACCCAGTACTTC
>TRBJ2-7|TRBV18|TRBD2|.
CASSPTSSYEQYF
TGTGCCAGCTCACCGACTAGCAGCTACGAGCAGTACTTC
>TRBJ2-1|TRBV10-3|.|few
CAISDRLYNEQFF
TGTGCCATCAGTGACAGGCTCTACAATGAGCAGTTCTTC
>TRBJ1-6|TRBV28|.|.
CASSPPRQTHNSPLHF
TGTGCCAGCAGTCCACCCCGACAGACTCATAATTCACCCCTCCACTTT
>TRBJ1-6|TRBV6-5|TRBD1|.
CASRTGRTLPLHF
TGTGCCAGCAGGACAGGGAGGACCCTACCCCTCCACTTT
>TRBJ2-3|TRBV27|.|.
CASRVGGADTQYF
TGTGCCAGCAGGGTGGGGGGAGCAGATACGCAGTATTTT
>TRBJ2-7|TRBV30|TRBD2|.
CAWSRGLAAYEQYF
TGTGCCTGGAGTAGGGGACTAGCGGCTTACGAGCAGTACTTC
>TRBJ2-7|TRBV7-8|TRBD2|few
CASSLAAHSASGDYEQYF
TGTGCCAGCAGCTTAGCCGCCCACTCGGCTAGCGGGGACTACGAGCAGTACTTC
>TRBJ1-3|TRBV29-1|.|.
CSVRFSSGNTIYF
TGCAGCGTTCGTTTCAGCTCTGGAAACACCATATATTTT
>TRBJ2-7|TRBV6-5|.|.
CASSYSPGGFLAEQYF
TGTGCCAGCAGTTACTCACCAGGGGGGTTTTTGGCCGAGCAGTACTTC
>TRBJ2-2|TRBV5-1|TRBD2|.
CASSLTSGRARTGELFF
TGCGCCAGCAGCTTGACTAGCGGGAGGGCCCGCACCGGGGAGCTGTTTTTT
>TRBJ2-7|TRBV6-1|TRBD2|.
CASSTSGSTWQYF
TGTGCCAGCAGTACTAGCGGAAGTACGTGGCAGTACTTC
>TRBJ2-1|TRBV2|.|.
CASSDGGHEQFF
TGTGCCAGCAGCGACGGGGGACATGAGCAGTTCTTC
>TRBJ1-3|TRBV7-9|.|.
CASSLAQPGSGNTIYF
TGTGCCAGCAGCTTAGCACAGCCTGGCTCTGGAAACACCATATATTTT